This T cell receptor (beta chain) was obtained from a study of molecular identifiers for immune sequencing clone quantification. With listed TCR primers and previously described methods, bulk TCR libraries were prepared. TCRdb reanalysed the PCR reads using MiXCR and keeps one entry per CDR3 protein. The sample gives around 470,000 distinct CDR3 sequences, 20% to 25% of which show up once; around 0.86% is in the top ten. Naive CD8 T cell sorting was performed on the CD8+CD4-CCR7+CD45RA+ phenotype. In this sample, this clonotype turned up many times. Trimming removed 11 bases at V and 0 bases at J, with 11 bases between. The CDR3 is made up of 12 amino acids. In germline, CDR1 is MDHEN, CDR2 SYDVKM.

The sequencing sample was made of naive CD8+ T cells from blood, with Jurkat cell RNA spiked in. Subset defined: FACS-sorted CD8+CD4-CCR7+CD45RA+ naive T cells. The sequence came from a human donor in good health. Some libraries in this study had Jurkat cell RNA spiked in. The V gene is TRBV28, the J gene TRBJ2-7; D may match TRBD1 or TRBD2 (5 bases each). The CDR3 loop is CACSGSSYEQYF. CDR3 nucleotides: TGTGCCTGCTCAGGGAGCTCCTACGAGCAGTACTTC.